These T cell receptor beta chains were read from a single sample in a study of blood T cell repertoires in COVID-19. Measured with immunoSEQ multiplex PCR; TCRdb has only the in-frame clones, and not every one. The table lists roughly 450,000 clones, about 92% of them singletons. The sequenced sample was PBMCs or T cells enriched from blood (not recorded which). The receptors shown here come from a man aged 18-30 years who had recovered from COVID-19. The CDR3 runs from the conserved cysteine through the conserved F or W. D genes are given only for firm matches. Expanded clones get a size class; other rows say once, few or many, or leave the size out.

j_call: TRBJ1-4
clone_size: NA
cdr3_length: 15
v_call: TRBV14
d_call: NA
cdr3_nt: TGTGCCAGCAGCCCCTTGGGTGGGGCTGGGGAAAAACTGTTTTTT
cdr3_aa: CASSPLGGAGEKLFF

j_call: TRBJ2-2
clone_size: NA
cdr3_length: 16
v_call: TRBV5-1
d_call: TRBD2
cdr3_nt: TGCGCCAGCAGCTCCATAGCGGGGGATGACACCGGGGAGCTGTTTTTT
cdr3_aa: CASSSIAGDDTGELFF

j_call: TRBJ2-5
clone_size: NA
cdr3_length: 16
v_call: TRBV30
d_call: NA
cdr3_nt: TGTGCCTGGAGTGGGGGGGTCTCTGTGAGCTTAGAGACCCAGTACTTC
cdr3_aa: CAWSGGVSVSLETQYF

j_call: TRBJ1-2
clone_size: NA
cdr3_length: 12
v_call: TRBV11-2
d_call: NA
cdr3_nt: TGTGCCAGCAGCTTAACGGGGTATGGCTACACCTTC
cdr3_aa: CASSLTGYGYTF

j_call: TRBJ2-7
clone_size: once
cdr3_length: 15
v_call: TRBV28
d_call: TRBD2
cdr3_nt: TGTGCCAGCAGTTTAAAGGCGGGAGGGACCTACGAGCAGTACTTC
cdr3_aa: CASSLKAGGTYEQYF

j_call: TRBJ2-5
clone_size: NA
cdr3_length: 14
v_call: TRBV6-5
d_call: NA
cdr3_nt: TGTGCCAGCAGGAGAGACGGGGTCGGAGAGACCCAGTACTTC
cdr3_aa: CASRRDGVGETQYF

j_call: TRBJ1-4
clone_size: NA
cdr3_length: 14
v_call: TRBV18
d_call: NA
cdr3_nt: TGTGCCAGCTCACTGGGCTCCAGGGGAGAAAAACTGTTTTTT
cdr3_aa: CASSLGSRGEKLFF

j_call: TRBJ1-5
clone_size: NA
cdr3_length: 15
v_call: TRBV6-4
d_call: NA
cdr3_nt: TGTGCCAGCAGTCAGGTTGCGGGTATCAATCAGCCCCAGCATTTT
cdr3_aa: CASSQVAGINQPQHF

j_call: TRBJ1-4
clone_size: few
cdr3_length: 14
v_call: TRBV2
d_call: NA
cdr3_nt: TGTGCCAGCAGTGCCTCCGAGGTTAATGAAAAACTGTTTTTT
cdr3_aa: CASSASEVNEKLFF

j_call: TRBJ1-3
clone_size: NA
cdr3_length: 16
v_call: TRBV19
d_call: NA
cdr3_nt: TGTGCCAGTACCCCGGGGGGGCTGAGCTCTGGAAACACCATATATTTT
cdr3_aa: CASTPGGLSSGNTIYF

j_call: TRBJ2-7
clone_size: few
cdr3_length: 12
v_call: TRBV28
d_call: NA
cdr3_nt: TGTGCCAGCAGACCCACAGGGCACGAGCAGTACTTC
cdr3_aa: CASRPTGHEQYF

j_call: TRBJ1-3
clone_size: NA
cdr3_length: 16
v_call: TRBV3-1/TRBV3-2
d_call: NA
cdr3_nt: TGTGCCAGCAGCCCATCATGGGGTAGCGCTGGAAACACCATATATTTT
cdr3_aa: CASSPSWGSAGNTIYF

j_call: TRBJ1-4
clone_size: NA
cdr3_length: 13
v_call: TRBV19
d_call: NA
cdr3_nt: TGTGCCAGTAGTGTGTGGAGAGATGAAAAACTGTTTTTT
cdr3_aa: CASSVWRDEKLFF

j_call: TRBJ1-2
clone_size: NA
cdr3_length: 16
v_call: TRBV27
d_call: NA
cdr3_nt: TGTGCCAGCAGTTCCGTCGTAGAGGGCTTGAACTATGGCTACACCTTC
cdr3_aa: CASSSVVEGLNYGYTF

j_call: TRBJ1-5
clone_size: NA
cdr3_length: 11
v_call: TRBV29-1
d_call: NA
cdr3_nt: TGCAGAACAGGGACGGGGCAGCCCCAGCATTTT
cdr3_aa: CRTGTGQPQHF

j_call: TRBJ2-2
clone_size: few
cdr3_length: 15
v_call: TRBV7-9
d_call: TRBD1
cdr3_nt: TGTGCCAGCAGCCCCAGGGGGCGAGACACCGGGGAGCTGTTTTTT
cdr3_aa: CASSPRGRDTGELFF

j_call: TRBJ1-2
clone_size: NA
cdr3_length: 14
v_call: TRBV7-9
d_call: NA
cdr3_nt: TGTGCCAGCAGCTTAGAGCAGGGTAACTATGGCTACACCTTC
cdr3_aa: CASSLEQGNYGYTF

j_call: TRBJ2-1
clone_size: NA
cdr3_length: 15
v_call: TRBV18
d_call: TRBD1
cdr3_nt: TGTGCCAGCTCACCGGACAGGGGGACTTACAATGAGCAGTTCTTC
cdr3_aa: CASSPDRGTYNEQFF

j_call: TRBJ1-3
clone_size: NA
cdr3_length: 16
v_call: TRBV9
d_call: NA
cdr3_nt: TGTGCCAGCAGCGTCAGACCAACAGGCTCTGGAAACACCATATATTTT
cdr3_aa: CASSVRPTGSGNTIYF

j_call: TRBJ1-1
clone_size: NA
cdr3_length: 12
v_call: TRBV12-5
d_call: NA
cdr3_nt: TGTGCTAGTGGTTTCGCAGGGTTGTTGGCTTTCTTT
cdr3_aa: CASGFAGLLAFF